The 19 T cell receptor beta chains below come from one sample, sequenced in a study of vaccination effects on CD4 cells after COVID-19. Expansion with viral peptide pools was applied to antigen-specific CD4+ T cells by the ViraFEST assay prior to sequencing. An approximately 10-day culture period preceded the isolation of CD4+ T cells. Of the BNT162b2 and mRNA-1273 vaccines, participants received two doses of one or the other. Their antigens remain unidentified. Clones were sequenced by immunoSEQ multiplex PCR, and TCRdb holds only the in-frame ones, with some missing. This sample has over 80,000 clones, with around four fifths found just once. Material: CD4+ T cells from PBMCs cultured with HCoV-OC43 spike peptides, obtained after COVID-19 vaccination. Indicated subset: HCoV-OC43 spike overlapping peptide pool stimulation. The receptors originated from a human donor who received a COVID-19 vaccine.

The chain joins TRBV24-1 to TRBJ2-3; 9 nucleotides align to TRBD1. Per the germline V gene, CDR1 is KGHDR and CDR2 is SFDVKD. The V segment lost 7 bases and the J segment 3 bases; nucleotides outside the gene matches: 4. CDR3 length: 14 residues. The CDR3 sequence: CATSKQGATDTQYF. In DNA, the CDR3 is TGTGCCACCAGCAAACAGGGGGCGACAGATACGCAGTATTTT.

The genes are TRBV5-1 and TRBJ2-5; D assignment may be TRBD1 or TRBD2 (7 bases each). Germline V CDR1 and CDR2: SGHRS, YFSETQ. V was shortened by 4 bases and J by 3 bases, with 16 bases between the two germline ends. CDR3 length equals 15 residues. The CDR3 DNA sequence: TGCGCCAGCAGCACCCGGGGAGGGGGCGAAGAGACCCAGTACTTC. This translates into CASSTRGGGEETQYF.

V gene TRBV6-5 combines with J gene TRBJ1-1; D may be TRBD1 (5 bases). The germline gives CDR1 MNHEY, CDR2 SVGAGI. The CDR3 spans 13 residues. V dropped 6 bases and J dropped 4 bases, with 12 bases sitting between them. DNA for the CDR3: TGTGCCAGCAGGTCAGTGGGGGGCACTGAAGCTTTCTTT. Translated: CASRSVGGTEAFF.

V and J are TRBV18 and TRBJ2-1; TRBD1 or TRBD2 may be the D gene (6 bases each). CDR3 length: 17 amino acids. CDR1 is KGHSH, CDR2 LQKENI, per germline. The V and J ends lost 2 bases and 4 bases respectively, with 18 bases between them. Here the CDR3 reads CASSPAGGGTLYNEQFF. CDR3 coding DNA: TGTGCCAGCTCACCAGCAGGAGGGGGGACCCTTTACAATGAGCAGTTCTTC.

This chain links TRBV9 with TRBJ1-3; D is possibly TRBD1 (5 bases). V gave up 0 bases and J gave up 5 bases, with 12 bases separating them. The CDR3 loop spans 15 amino acids. In germline, CDR1 is SGDLS, CDR2 YYNGEE. CDR3 sequence (DNA): TGTGCCAGCAGCGTAGATCAGTCAGGGAGAAACACCATATATTTT. Translation: CASSVDQSGRNTIYF.

The table lists this clone with a few counts. The J gene is TRBJ1-2, the V gene TRBV28; D remains unclear. The V end was cut by 2 bases, the J end by 2 bases, with 12 bases between. Germline values: CDR1 MDHEN, CDR2 SYDVKM. CDR3 length: 15 amino acids. This CDR3 is CASSLDTRRNYGYTF. The DNA of the CDR3 is TGTGCCAGCAGTTTAGATACAAGACGGAACTATGGCTACACCTTC.

This chain joins TRBV6-5 and TRBJ2-1; perhaps TRBD2 as D (6 bases). The CDR3 consists of 12 residues. Germline V CDR1 and CDR2: MNHEY, SVGAGI. The V gene lost 6 bases and the J gene lost 9 bases, with 12 bases spanning the gap. The CDR3: CASRPGSGEQFF. The CDR3 nucleotides are TGTGCCAGCAGGCCTGGTAGCGGTGAGCAGTTCTTC.

The genes are TRBV5-6 and TRBJ2-5, with 7 bases matching TRBD1. Germline V gene lookup returns CDR1 SGHDT and CDR2 YYEEEE. This CDR3 region has 16 residues. The V gene end was trimmed by 4 bases and the J gene end by 4 bases; junction bases not matched to a gene: 13. CDR3 in amino acids: CASSRQGYGFGETQYF. For the CDR3, the DNA is TGTGCCAGCAGCAGACAGGGTTACGGGTTTGGAGAGACCCAGTACTTC.

This clone was seen just once. The chain carries TRBV28 and TRBJ2-1; D possibly matches TRBD1 or TRBD2 (6 bases each). CDR1 and CDR2 from the germline V gene are MDHEN and SYDVKM. The ends were cut back, 6 bases at V and 1 base at J, with 19 bases in the middle. This CDR3 has 17 amino acids. The CDR3 loop is CASREGGAGGSYNEQFF. The CDR3 nucleotides read TGTGCCAGCAGGGAGGGGGGCGCCGGGGGTTCCTACAATGAGCAGTTCTTC.

The V call is TRBV6-1, the J call TRBJ1-6; D unclear. V was trimmed by 2 bases and J by 9 bases, leaving 5 bases between them. The CDR3 is made up of 12 amino acids. CDR1 is MNHNS and CDR2 is SASEGT in the germline V gene. The CDR3 DNA reads TGTGCCAGCAGTGAACCACGTTCACCCCTCCACTTT. This gives the protein CASSEPRSPLHF.

The V and J genes are TRBV11-1 and TRBJ1-1; D call uncertain. V dropped 2 bases and J dropped 7 bases, with 11 bases sitting between them. CDR1 and CDR2 (germline): SGHAT, FQDESV (reference sequence). The CDR3 contains 13 residues. The CDR3 loop reads CASSLSGVGEAFF. The CDR3 bases are TGTGCCAGCAGCTTATCGGGTGTTGGTGAAGCTTTCTTT. The whole variable domain, filled in from reference TRBV11-1 and TRBJ1-1, reads EAEVAQSPRYKITEKSQAVAFWCDPISGHATLYWYRQILGQGPELLVQFQDESVVDDSQLPKDRFSAERLKGVDSTLKIQPAELGDSAMYLCASSLSGVGEAFFGQGTRLTVV.

The chain joins TRBV5-5 to TRBJ2-2; 7 bases are a match to TRBD1. V lost 0 bases and J lost 0; bases outside the gene matches: 5. Germline V gene sequence: CDR1 SGHKS, CDR2 YYEKEE (reference sequence). The CDR3 totals 17 residues. In DNA, the CDR3 is TGTGCCAGCAGCTTGGCTTGGACAGGTTCGAACACCGGGGAGCTGTTTTTT. Its translation: CASSLAWTGSNTGELFF.

The V and J genes are TRBV15 and TRBJ2-7; the D gene is possibly TRBD1 (5 bases). V was pared by 2 bases and J by 6 bases, with 11 bases between. The CDR3 spans 13 residues. In germline, CDR1 is LNHNV, CDR2 YYDKDF (reference sequence). The CDR3 is CATSRQGSSEQYV. The CDR3, as DNA: TGTGCCACCAGCAGACAGGGTAGTAGCGAGCAGTACGTC.

The sample holds a few counts of this clone. The rearrangement joins TRBV2 to TRBJ2-2; D gene uncertain. This CDR3 is built from 13 residues. Germline CDR1 SNHLY, CDR2 FYNNEI. V was cut by 6 bases and J by 0 bases, with 5 bases left in between. CDR3 nucleotide sequence: TGTGCCAGCAGGGGGACGAACACCGGGGAGCTGTTTTTT. The encoded protein is CASRGTNTGELFF.

This clone has a handful of counts. The rearrangement uses TRBV6-2 or TRBV6-3 and TRBJ2-3, with 8 nucleotides matching TRBD2. This CDR3 has 16 residues. CDR1 and CDR2 (germline): MNHEY, SVGEGT. With V trimmed by 5 bases and J by 4 bases, 11 bases remained unmatched. The CDR3 here is CASSRSTGGPSDTQYF. The DNA for the CDR3 is TGTGCCAGCAGTCGTAGCACGGGGGGGCCTTCAGATACGCAGTATTTT.

Note on this clone: At one boundary the junction diverges from the germline segment, which might be a read error. This chain uses TRBV30 with TRBJ2-1; D is uncertain. Germline values: CDR1 GTSNPN, CDR2 SVGIG (reference sequence). This CDR3 is built from 11 residues. CDR3 sequence reads: CAWSGYIEQFF. The DNA of the CDR3 is TGTGCCTGGAGTGGGTACATTGAGCAGTTCTTC.

V gene TRBV29-1 combines with J gene TRBJ1-1; D unresolved. The CDR3 has 11 residues. The V and J ends lost 4 bases and 3 bases respectively, with 6 bases between them. Per germline, CDR1 SQVTM and CDR2 ANQGSEA. CDR3 amino acids: CSVVGHTEAFF. CDR3 sequence (DNA): TGCAGCGTTGTGGGTCACACTGAAGCTTTCTTT.

The J gene is TRBJ2-5, the V gene TRBV9, with unresolved D. The CDR3 loop spans 12 amino acids. V was trimmed by 4 bases and J by 2 bases, leaving 6 bases between them. Germline V gene sequence: CDR1 SGDLS, CDR2 YYNGEE. As DNA, the CDR3 is TGTGCCAGCAGCCTCTCGCAAGAGACCCAGTACTTC. Translation gives CASSLSQETQYF.

The chain combines TRBV7-2 with TRBJ2-7; D remains ambiguous. V was cut by 4 bases and J by 2 bases, with 6 bases left in between. Germline V lookup: CDR1 SGHTA, CDR2 FQGNSA. There are 12 residues in the CDR3. The CDR3 region has the DNA TGTGCCAGCAGCTCTACCCCCTACGAGCAGTACGTC. Residues: CASSSTPYEQYV.